The next 29 T cell receptor beta chains were all read from a single sample in a study of CD8 T cells in Susac syndrome. RNA, at about 0.45 to 1 ug, was reverse transcribed with random hexamers. One entry per CDR3 protein, called by TCRdb with MiXCR from the immunoSEQ multiplex PCR reads. The sample lists 400,000 to 550,000 distinct CDR3 sequences, approximately 89% occurring once. The sequencing input was CD8+ T cells from PBMCs. These receptors originate from a human donor with multiple sclerosis.

V and J are TRBV4-1 and TRBJ2-1, with D perhaps TRBD2 (5 bases). V was trimmed by 1 base and J by 1 base, leaving 8 bases between them. CDR3 size: 15 residues. CDR1 and CDR2 from the germline V gene are MGHRA and YSYEKL. The CDR3 bases are TGCGCCAGCAGCCAAGTCACTAGTTCCTACAATGAGCAGTTCTTC. It is translated as CASSQVTSSYNEQFF.

The gene calls are TRBV14 and TRBJ2-3; D is possibly TRBD1 (6 bases). Trimming stripped 4 bases from V and 5 bases from J, with 16 bases between. The germline CDR1 and CDR2 sequences are SGHDN and FVKESK. The CDR3 sequence is 15 residues long. The CDR3 region is CASSPKTGGEDTQYF. The CDR3 DNA follows: TGTGCCAGCAGCCCGAAGACAGGCGGTGAAGATACGCAGTATTTT.

CDR3 sequence: CASSSIRDTLYNEQFF. CDR3 DNA sequence: TGCGCCAGCAGCAGTATCCGGGACACACTATACAATGAGCAGTTCTTC. The chain combines TRBV4-1 with TRBJ2-1; possible D gene TRBD1, 6 bases. The CDR3 extends over 16 amino acids. Per the germline V gene, CDR1 is MGHRA and CDR2 is YSYEKL. V dropped 5 bases and J dropped 4 bases, with 18 bases sitting between them.

This clonotype is a singleton in its sample. The chain has TRBV4-1 and TRBJ2-3; 10 nucleotides agree with TRBD2. The ends lost 4 bases at V and 0 bases at J; junction bases unmatched: 10. The CDR3 spans 18 residues. CDR1 and CDR2 from the germline V gene are MGHRA and YSYEKL. The CDR3 DNA reads TGCGCCAGCAGCCCTCGGACTAGCGGATCGCCTAGCACAGATACGCAGTATTTT. Encoded protein: CASSPRTSGSPSTDTQYF.

This clonotype was picked up one time. The rearrangement uses TRBV6-5 and TRBJ2-3, with D possibly being TRBD1 (6 bases). This CDR3 spans 16 amino acids. V dropped 5 bases and J dropped 2 bases, with 17 bases sitting between them. The germline V gene encodes CDR1 MNHEY and CDR2 SVGAGI. The CDR3 DNA reads TGTGCCAGCAGTCCCTCGGGACATTACAACACAGATACGCAGTATTTT. This gives the protein CASSPSGHYNTDTQYF.

The gene calls are TRBV6-5 and TRBJ2-5; 9 bases align to TRBD2. J lost 1 base, V lost 2 bases, and 8 bases had no gene match. CDR3 length: 17 residues. The germline CDR1 and CDR2 sequences are MNHEY and SVGAGI. CDR3 DNA sequence: TGTGCCAGCAGTTACCTCCTCGGGACTAGCCCCCAAGAGACCCAGTACTTC. Its protein is CASSYLLGTSPQETQYF.

This clonotype appeared a single time. CDR3 residues: CASSSHGEEVNTEAFF. In DNA, the CDR3 is TGTGCCAGCAGTAGTCATGGGGAAGAAGTGAACACTGAAGCTTTCTTT. This chain uses TRBV6-1 with TRBJ1-1, with unresolved D. Trimming left V 5 bases short and J 0 bases short, with 16 bases between. Germline V gene lookup returns CDR1 MNHNS and CDR2 SASEGT. The CDR3 consists of 16 residues.

The rearrangement joins TRBV5-5 to TRBJ1-1, with 10 bases identical to TRBD1. The junction had 7 bases not matched to a gene; V was cut back by 4 bases and J by 7 bases. CDR3 length: 14 residues. Germline CDR1 SGHKS, CDR2 YYEKEE (reference sequence). The CDR3 protein is CASSGKTGGGEAFF. DNA for the CDR3: TGTGCCAGCAGCGGTAAGACAGGGGGCGGTGAAGCTTTCTTT. Combining the CDR3 with reference TRBV5-5 and TRBJ1-1 gives the whole variable domain DAGVTQSPTHLIKTRGQQVTLRCSPISGHKSVSWYQQVLGQGPQFIFQYYEKEERGRGNFPDRFSARQFPNYSSELNVNALLLGDSALYLCASSGKTGGGEAFFGQGTRLTVV.

Comments on this clonotype: One end of the junction does not line up with germline, which may come from a read error. The chain has TRBV5-1 and TRBJ2-5; the D gene is possibly TRBD1 (6 bases). Germline-derived CDR1 and CDR2 are SGHRS and YFSETQ. The CDR3 is made up of 14 amino acids. Here the CDR3 DNA reads TGCGCCAGCAACTTGGAAGGGGGTGGGGAGACCCGGTACTTC. Translating it yields CASNLEGGGETRYF.

J is TRBJ1-2 and V is TRBV5-1; D ambiguous. CDR1 SGHRS and CDR2 YFSETQ come from the germline V gene. Trimming removed 0 bases from V and 3 bases from J, with 6 bases in between. There are 13 residues in the CDR3. The CDR3 is CASSLASDYGYTF. The CDR3 nucleotides read TGCGCCAGCAGCTTGGCGTCAGACTATGGCTACACCTTC.

V usage is TRBV6-1 and J usage is TRBJ1-4, with a weak D call TRBD1 (6 bases). This CDR3 contains 14 residues. The germline V gene encodes CDR1 MNHNS and CDR2 SASEGT. V gave up 5 bases and J gave up 8 bases, with 15 bases separating them. The CDR3 is CASSQQGGGEKLFF. The CDR3, as DNA: TGTGCCAGCAGTCAACAGGGTGGAGGAGAAAAACTGTTTTTT.

The V and J genes are TRBV27 and TRBJ2-4; either TRBD1 or TRBD2 may supply D (6 bases each). CDR1 is MNHEY, CDR2 SMNVEV, per germline (reference sequence). The CDR3 has 16 residues. V gave up 0 bases and J gave up 6 bases, with 15 bases separating them. The DNA of the CDR3 is TGTGCCAGCAGTTTATCGGCCTACGGGGGCGGAAACATTCAGTACTTC. It codes for CASSLSAYGGGNIQYF.

V is TRBV23-1 and J is TRBJ1-4; D remains ambiguous. TRBV23-1 is an ORF, and what it does is uncertain. Deletions cut 6 bases from V and 6 bases from J, with 20 bases between. The CDR3 consists of 16 residues. This CDR3 is CASSQSQAKADEKLFF. The CDR3 bases are TGCGCCAGCAGCCAGAGTCAGGCGAAAGCAGATGAAAAACTGTTTTTT.

The chain combines TRBV6-1 with TRBJ2-7; possibly TRBD1 for D (6 bases). Deletions cut 3 bases from V and 4 bases from J, with 16 bases between. This CDR3 spans 15 amino acids. The germline V gene has CDR1 MNHNS and CDR2 SASEGT. The CDR3 loop is CASSEELYRVYEQYF. CDR3 DNA: TGTGCCAGCAGTGAGGAACTTTACAGGGTGTACGAGCAGTACTTC.

The chain recombines TRBV6-1 with TRBJ2-5; a possible D gene is TRBD1 (5 bases). V gave up 3 bases and J gave up 3 bases, with 8 bases separating them. Germline CDR1 reads MNHNS; CDR2 reads SASEGT. This CDR3 region has 13 residues. The CDR3 spells CASSDMTEETQYF. The DNA for the CDR3 is TGTGCCAGCAGTGATATGACAGAAGAGACCCAGTACTTC.

This clonotype was observed a few times. In DNA, the CDR3 is TGTGCCTGGAGTGTGTACAGTTTCACCTACGAGCAGTACTTC. It yields the protein CAWSVYSFTYEQYF. This chain connects TRBV30 to TRBJ2-7; D gene ambiguous. Between the trimmed V and J ends, which lost 0 bases and 2 bases, there was a span of 11 bases. The germline gives CDR1 GTSNPN, CDR2 SVGIG (reference sequence). The CDR3 is made up of 14 amino acids.

J is TRBJ2-1 and V is TRBV5-5; D gene unclear. CDR3 length: 13 amino acids. The germline V gene encodes CDR1 SGHKS and CDR2 YYEKEE (reference sequence). Trimming left V 1 base short and J 8 bases short, with 10 bases between. In nucleotides, the CDR3 is TGTGCCAGCAGCTTGATAACCAGAGATGAGCAGTTCTTC. Its protein product is CASSLITRDEQFF.

V gene TRBV18 combines with J gene TRBJ2-5; weak D call: TRBD1 (5 bases). CDR3 length: 13 amino acids. CDR1 is KGHSH and CDR2 is LQKENI in the germline V gene. V was shortened by 4 bases and J by 5 bases, with 11 bases between the two germline ends. CDR3 sequence reads: CASSHSGPETQYF. The CDR3 DNA reads as TGTGCCAGCTCACATTCAGGGCCGGAGACCCAGTACTTC.

The rearrangement uses TRBV27 and TRBJ2-1; tentatively, D is TRBD1 or TRBD2 (6 bases each). Trimming cost V 8 bases and J 4 bases, with 9 bases left between them. Germline V CDR1 and CDR2: MNHEY, SMNVEV (reference sequence). The CDR3 extends over 12 amino acids. CDR3 in DNA: TGTGCCAGCGGGGGGCCGTACAATGAGCAGTTCTTC. Amino acids: CASGGPYNEQFF.

This chain connects TRBV9 to TRBJ2-7; TRBD1 matches at 12 bases. Per germline, CDR1 SGDLS and CDR2 YYNGEE. This CDR3 spans 15 amino acids. V was pared by 0 bases and J by 6 bases, with 4 bases of the junction left unmatched. CDR3 in DNA: TGTGCCAGCAGCGTAGGAGGGACAGGGGGCGTCGAGCAGTACTTC. It encodes CASSVGGTGGVEQYF.

The genes are TRBV6-5 and TRBJ2-7; 11 nucleotides line up with TRBD1. Germline assignment: CDR1 MNHEY and CDR2 SVGAGI. The V segment lost 8 bases and the J segment 3 bases; nucleotides outside the gene matches: 6. CDR3 length: 14 residues. CDR3 sequence (DNA): TGTGCCAGCGGGGGACAGGGGGACATCTACGAGCAGTACTTC. Amino acids: CASGGQGDIYEQYF.

The V call is TRBV5-4, the J call TRBJ2-2, with 13 bases aligning to TRBD2. This CDR3 region has 18 residues. Germline V gene lookup returns CDR1 SGHNT and CDR2 YYREEE (reference sequence). J gave up 0 bases and V 1 base, and 3 bases lay outside the gene matches. CDR3 protein: CASSLLGTSGANTGELFF. The CDR3 region has the DNA TGTGCCAGCAGCTTGTTGGGGACTAGCGGGGCGAACACCGGGGAGCTGTTTTTT.

This clonotype was seen a single time. CDR3 sequence: CASSPGRTGGKNNYGYTF. The CDR3 nucleotides read TGCGCCAGCAGCCCCGGAAGGACAGGGGGAAAGAATAACTATGGCTACACCTTC. V gene TRBV4-1 combines with J gene TRBJ1-2; 10 bases are shared with TRBD1. This CDR3 has 18 residues. Germline V gene sequence: CDR1 MGHRA, CDR2 YSYEKL. The ends lost 4 bases at V and 1 base at J; junction bases unmatched: 12.

The chain uses TRBV30 and TRBJ2-7; D call uncertain. V was clipped by 2 bases and J by 7 bases, with 6 bases between them. Looked up from germline, CDR1 is GTSNPN and CDR2 is SVGIG (reference sequence). This CDR3 region has 10 residues. CDR3 nucleotides: TGTGCCTGGAGTTACCGGGAGCAGTACTTC. This translates into CAWSYREQYF.

This clonotype was seen more than once but under ten times. J is TRBJ2-2 and V is TRBV12-3 or TRBV12-4, with a possible D match to TRBD2 (6 bases). CDR3 length: 12 residues. Trimming stripped 3 bases from V and 8 bases from J, with 7 bases between. The chain's CDR3 is CASSFGRGELFF. For the CDR3, the DNA is TGTGCCAGCAGTTTTGGGAGGGGGGAGCTGTTTTTT.

This chain connects TRBV14 to TRBJ2-1, with 9 bases fitting TRBD2. The V gene end was trimmed by 0 bases and the J gene end by 10 bases; junction bases not matched to a gene: 16. The CDR3 length is 18 residues. Germline-derived CDR1 and CDR2 are SGHDN and FVKESK. For the CDR3, the DNA is TGTGCCAGCAGCCAAGAGATTACTAGCGGGCCGGACTTTTGGGAGCAGTTCTTC. This gives the protein CASSQEITSGPDFWEQFF.

The chain couples TRBV5-1 to TRBJ2-7; TRBD1 or TRBD2 may be the D gene (5 bases each). With 0 bases removed from V and 3 bases from J, the gap between germline ends came to 10 bases. The CDR3 totals 14 residues. Germline V gives CDR1 SGHRS, CDR2 YFSETQ. CDR3 bases: TGCGCCAGCAGCTTGGGGGACCGTGTCTACGAGCAGTACTTC. Its translation is CASSLGDRVYEQYF. The variable domain in full, with the rest retrieved from reference TRBV5-1 and TRBJ2-7, is KAGVTQTPRYLIKTRGQQVTLSCSPISGHRSVSWYQQTPGQGLQFLFEYFSETQRNKGNFPGRFSGRQFSNSRSEMNVSTLELGDSALYLCASSLGDRVYEQYFGPGTRLTVT.

This chain links TRBV14 with TRBJ1-2, with D uncertain. This CDR3 is built from 14 residues. Trimming removed 0 bases from V and 5 bases from J, with 10 bases in between. Per the germline V gene, CDR1 is SGHDN and CDR2 is FVKESK. In nucleotides, the CDR3 is TGTGCCAGCAGCCAAGAGGCAGGAATATATGGCTACACCTTC. This gives the protein CASSQEAGIYGYTF.

The V gene is TRBV20-1, the J gene TRBJ1-3; weak D call: TRBD1 (6 bases). This CDR3 is 15 amino acids long. The germline CDR1 and CDR2 sequences are DFQATT and SNEGSKA (reference sequence). Deletions cut 3 bases from V and 6 bases from J, with 18 bases between. In DNA form, the CDR3 reads TGCAGTGCTAGCTTACAGGGTGGCGGTGAAAACACCATATATTTT. This translates into CSASLQGGGENTIYF.